This paragraph reports one T cell receptor beta chain. Germline CDR1 is SGHTA and CDR2 is FQGTGA. The CDR3 has 13 amino acids. Trimming shortened V by 7 bases and J by 8 bases, and 15 bases separated the two germline ends. These data come from a study of blood T cell repertoires in COVID-19. Background on the study: Acute-phase and convalescent COVID-19 samples originated in the United States, Italy and Spain. Sample material is recorded as cDNA or gDNA derived from T cells, B-cell-depleted T cells, or PBMCs.

Authors' data handling: Cell counts per sample came from amplifying reference gene primers. Produced via immunoSEQ multiplex PCR; TCRdb's table is partial and in-frame only. That table is the source of V, J and clone size, and D and trimming were worked out from the DNA. The data show 50,000 to 65,000 clones, over 85% seen once. The V gene is TRBV7-3, the J gene TRBJ2-1; tentatively, D is TRBD2 (6 bases). The clonotype originates from a human donor in a cohort sampled during active COVID-19. The sequenced material came from peripheral blood. DNA of the CDR3: TGTGCCAGCACCGCGGGATGGGGCCATGAGCAGTTCTTC. It yields the protein CASTAGWGHEQFF.